The 26 T cell receptor beta chains reported below all come from one sample, sequenced in a study of shared clonotypes between healthy human individuals (dated by TCRdb to about 2020). Libraries were built with the immunoSEQ multiplex PCR assay. Held by TCRdb, this immuneACCESS table contains in-frame sequences only and omits some clones. Under half of the omission traces to an unresolved V gene where checked; the cause of the rest is unknown. The sample table holds about 460,000 clones, of which 70% to 80% were seen once. The biggest ten clones account for approximately 12% of the sample. The sample taken for sequencing was PBMCs. The receptors stem from a woman aged 35 to 49 in good health. Some clones in this sample may be carry-over from other donors' samples.

The chain's CDR3 is CAISESKDQPQHF. The CDR3 DNA follows: TGTGCCATCAGTGAGTCGAAGGATCAGCCCCAGCATTTT. The chain is built from TRBV10-3 and TRBJ1-5; D ambiguous. The CDR3 totals 13 residues. V was shortened by 0 bases and J by 5 bases, with 5 bases between the two germline ends. Germline V CDR1 and CDR2: ENHRY, SYGVKD.

This clone was seen at least ten times. Other DNA variants within this sample encode the same CDR3. The V gene is TRBV5-4, the J gene TRBJ1-1; D is unclear. CDR1 is SGHNT and CDR2 is YYREEE in the germline V gene (reference sequence). Trimming stripped 0 bases from V and 3 bases from J, with 3 bases between. This CDR3 comprises 12 residues. The CDR3 nucleotides read TGTGCCAGCAGCTTGGCGGACACTGAAGCTTTCTTT. Translating it yields CASSLADTEAFF.

In this sample, this clone turned up a few times. A far larger clone differs by one base, so this is likely a read error. V and J are TRBV15 and TRBJ1-1; D is unclear. This CDR3 region has 12 residues. Germline-derived CDR1 and CDR2 are LNHNV and YYDKDF (reference sequence). The CDR3 region is CVTSKGYTEAFF. The CDR3 nucleotides are TGTGTCACCAGCAAGGGATACACTGAAGCTTTCTTT. Variable domain in full (rest from reference TRBV15 and TRBJ1-1): DAMVIQNPRYQVTQFGKPVTLSCSQTLNHNVMYWYQQKSSQAPKLLFHYYDKDFNNEADTPDNFQSRRPNTSFCFLDIRSPGLGDTAMYLCVTSKGYTEAFFGQGTRLTVV.

The CDR3 nucleotides read TGTGCCAGCTCCCCCCGCGGGAGGGCCGGTGGCGGGGAGCTGTTTTTT. It is translated as CASSPRGRAGGGELFF. The J gene is TRBJ2-2, the V gene TRBV11-2, with 9 bases matching TRBD2. This CDR3 contains 16 residues. V lost 8 bases and J lost 7; bases outside the gene matches: 14. The germline V gene has CDR1 SGHAT and CDR2 FQNNGV. Drawing the rest from reference TRBV11-2 and TRBJ2-2, the complete variable domain is EAGVAQSPRYKIIEKRQSVAFWCNPISGHATLYWYQQILGQGPKLLIQFQNNGVVDDSQLPKDRFSAERLKGVDSTLKIQPAKLEDSAVYLCASSPRGRAGGGELFFGEGSRLTVL.

V usage is TRBV18 and J usage is TRBJ2-3; 10 bases fit TRBD2. From germline, CDR1 is KGHSH and CDR2 LQKENI. The CDR3 contains 17 residues. The V gene end was trimmed by 6 bases and the J gene end by 3 bases; junction bases not matched to a gene: 12. The CDR3 here is CASSIGASGSGTDTQYF. The CDR3 bases are TGTGCCAGCTCGATCGGGGCTAGCGGGAGCGGAACAGATACGCAGTATTTT.

This clone was detected once. The rearrangement uses TRBV29-1 and TRBJ1-3; maybe TRBD1 (6 bases). This CDR3 is 13 amino acids long. Trimming left V 7 bases short and J 4 bases short, with 14 bases between. The germline CDR1 and CDR2 sequences are SQVTM and ANQGSEA. The CDR3 nucleotides read TGCAGCGCGGCAACAGGGCCCGGAAACACCATATATTTT. Protein sequence: CSAATGPGNTIYF.

This clone was seen only once. V and J are TRBV5-4 and TRBJ1-4; tentative D call: TRBD1 (6 bases). V shed 1 base and J shed 7 bases, with 14 bases lying between them. The V gene's germline CDR1 is SGHNT and CDR2 YYREEE (reference sequence). The CDR3 is 15 amino acids. CDR3 sequence (DNA): TGTGCCAGCAGCTTGAACGGGGGGCGGGCTGAAAAACTGTTTTTT. Its protein product is CASSLNGGRAEKLFF. Together with reference TRBV5-4 and TRBJ1-4, the CDR3 gives the full variable domain: ETGVTQSPTHLIKTRGQQVTLRCSSQSGHNTVSWYQQALGQGPQFIFQYYREEENGRGNFPPRFSGLQFPNYSSELNVNALELDDSALYLCASSLNGGRAEKLFFGSGTQLSVL.

Concerning this clone itself: Other DNA sequences in the sample encode the same CDR3. V gene TRBV5-1 combines with J gene TRBJ2-5; 7 positions agree with TRBD2. CDR1 and CDR2 from the germline V gene are SGHRS and YFSETQ. The junction had 0 bases not matched to a gene; V was cut back by 0 bases and J by 1 base. The CDR3 sequence is 14 residues long. CDR3 residues: CASSLGLAQETQYF. The CDR3, as DNA: TGCGCCAGCAGCTTGGGACTAGCCCAAGAGACCCAGTACTTC.

This rearrangement joins TRBV28 to TRBJ2-7, with 8 bases identical to TRBD2. The J segment lost 0 bases and the V segment lost 4 bases, leaving 5 bases of the junction unmatched. The CDR3 totals 15 residues. CDR1 and CDR2 from the germline V gene are MDHEN and SYDVKM. The CDR3 loop is CASSSAGVSSYEQYF. In nucleotides, the CDR3 is TGTGCCAGCAGTTCAGCGGGAGTATCCTCCTACGAGCAGTACTTC. The full variable domain, its missing parts supplied by reference TRBV28 and TRBJ2-7, is DVKVTQSSRYLVKRTGEKVFLECVQDMDHENMFWYRQDPGLGLRLIYFSYDVKMKEKGDIPEGYSVSREKKERFSLILESASTNQTSMYLCASSSAGVSSYEQYFGPGTRLTVT.

The table lists this clone with a count of one. A much larger clonotype is one base distant, so this may be a read error. The chain uses TRBV20-1 and TRBJ2-3; D is uncertain. The V gene lost 6 bases and the J gene lost 2 bases, with 6 bases spanning the gap. The CDR3 is 11 residues long. Germline CDR1 DFQATT, CDR2 SNEGSKA (reference sequence). In DNA form, the CDR3 reads TGCAGTGCCCCCCCCACAGATACGCAGTATTTT. As protein: CSAPPTDTQYF.

This clone was recorded only once. The chain couples TRBV7-2 to TRBJ2-7; 11 bases are shared with TRBD2. Unmatched junction bases numbered 5, after V lost 4 bases and J lost 3 bases. The CDR3 length is 15 residues. Per the germline V gene, CDR1 is SGHTA and CDR2 is FQGNSA. The CDR3 spells CASSSSSGRFYEQYF. The CDR3, as DNA: TGTGCCAGCAGCTCCTCTAGCGGGAGGTTCTACGAGCAGTACTTC. The complete variable domain, with remaining parts taken from reference TRBV7-2 and TRBJ2-7, reads GAGVSQSPSNKVTEKGKDVELRCDPISGHTALYWYRQSLGQGLEFLIYFQGNSAPDKSGLPSDRFSAERTGGSVSTLTIQRTQQEDSAVYLCASSSSSGRFYEQYFGPGTRLTVT.

About this clone: This probably arose from a read error, given a far larger clone one base away. V usage is TRBV29-1 and J usage is TRBJ1-1; TRBD1 might be the D (6 bases). V was shortened by 7 bases and J by 2 bases, with 14 bases between the two germline ends. This CDR3 region has 13 residues. Per the germline V gene, CDR1 is SQVTM and CDR2 is ANQGSEA. CDR3 residues: CSAATGRNTEAFF. The DNA for the CDR3 is TGCAGCGCTGCTACAGGGCGTAACACTGAAGCTTTCTTT. The variable domain in full, completed from reference TRBV29-1 and TRBJ1-1, reads SAVISQKPSRDICQRGTSLTIQCQVDSQVTMMFWYRQQPGQSLTLIATANQGSEATYESGFVIDKFPISRPNLTFSTLTVSNMSPEDSSIYLCSAATGRNTEAFFGQGTRLTVV.

The chain is built from TRBV7-9 and TRBJ2-5; D ambiguous. V lost 1 base to trimming and J lost 2 bases, with 11 bases between them. Germline V CDR1 and CDR2: SEHNR, FQNEAQ (reference sequence). CDR3 length: 15 residues. The CDR3 DNA follows: TGTGCCAGCAGCTTAGTCGGCGATAGGCAAGAGACCCAGTACTTC. Protein sequence: CASSLVGDRQETQYF.

The chain couples TRBV18 to TRBJ2-7; either TRBD1 or TRBD2 may supply D (5 bases each). This CDR3 region has 15 residues. Germline V lookup: CDR1 KGHSH, CDR2 LQKENI. V lost 0 bases and J lost 2, with 11 bases in between. The CDR3 region is CASSPPGGLAYEQYF. The DNA for the CDR3 is TGTGCCAGCTCACCACCTGGGGGTCTGGCCTACGAGCAGTACTTC.

The rearrangement links TRBV2 to TRBJ2-3; D is perhaps TRBD2 (5 bases). Germline V gives CDR1 SNHLY, CDR2 FYNNEI. The CDR3 covers 14 residues. V was trimmed by 3 bases and J by 4 bases, leaving 11 bases between them. The CDR3 here is CASSDISGADTQYF. CDR3 DNA sequence: TGTGCCAGCAGTGATATCAGCGGTGCAGATACGCAGTATTTT.

The chain combines TRBV28 with TRBJ1-4; possible D gene TRBD1, 5 bases. The V end lost 1 base, the J end lost 3 bases, and 12 bases lay between the germline ends. Germline-derived CDR1 and CDR2 are MDHEN and SYDVKM. The CDR3 has 16 residues. The chain's CDR3 is CASSLFQTVANEKLFF. The CDR3 bases are TGTGCCAGCAGTTTATTTCAGACAGTGGCTAATGAAAAACTGTTTTTT.

The chain links TRBV7-2 to TRBJ2-2; D call uncertain. The CDR3 totals 14 residues. Germline loops: CDR1 SGHTA, CDR2 FQGNSA. V lost 5 bases to trimming and J lost 0 bases, with 7 bases between them. CDR3 sequence: CASSTYTNTGELFF. DNA for the CDR3: TGTGCCAGCAGCACCTACACGAACACCGGGGAGCTGTTTTTT.

This clone turned up a few times. The CDR3 does not end in the conserved phenylalanine or tryptophan, so this is likely a read error. The gene calls are TRBV27 and TRBJ2-7; 8 bases are a match to TRBD1. Trimming removed 4 bases from V and 5 bases from J; junction bases left unmatched: 4. The length of the CDR3 is 13 residues. Germline CDR1 MNHEY, CDR2 SMNVEV (reference sequence). Here the CDR3 reads CASSSNRGNEQYL. The CDR3 nucleotides read TGTGCCAGCAGTTCCAACAGGGGGAACGAGCAGTACCTC.

The chain employs TRBV27 and TRBJ2-2; D unresolved. The CDR3 is 14 amino acids. Germline V gives CDR1 MNHEY, CDR2 SMNVEV (reference sequence). Trimming stripped 6 bases from V and 3 bases from J, with 11 bases between. The CDR3 nucleotides read TGTGCCAGCAGCCCGGCCCTGTACACCGGGGAGCTGTTTTTT. Protein sequence: CASSPALYTGELFF.

This rearrangement joins TRBV9 to TRBJ2-5; 7 bases agree with TRBD1. CDR3 length equals 13 residues. V gave up 6 bases and J gave up 7 bases; unmatched junction bases: 9. CDR1 and CDR2 from the germline V gene are SGDLS and YYNGEE. The CDR3 DNA follows: TGTGCCAGCAACCCGACAGGGTCGGGGACCCAGTACTTC. Translating it yields CASNPTGSGTQYF.

This sequence joins TRBV9 and TRBJ2-5; D might be TRBD1 or TRBD2, each matching 6 bases. Germline-derived CDR1 and CDR2 are SGDLS and YYNGEE. CDR3 size: 16 residues. V gave up 4 bases and J gave up 1 base, with 17 bases separating them. CDR3 sequence: CASSPRGAPVQETQYF. In DNA, the CDR3 is TGTGCCAGCAGCCCGAGGGGGGCGCCGGTCCAAGAGACCCAGTACTTC.

J is TRBJ2-7 and V is TRBV28, with 8 bases aligning to TRBD2. Unmatched junction bases numbered 11, after V lost 2 bases and J lost 5 bases. Germline lookup yields CDR1 MDHEN and CDR2 SYDVKM. The CDR3 has 16 amino acids. The CDR3 region has the DNA TGTGCCAGCAGTTTAAATACGGGACTAGTCTTCAACGAGCAGTACTTC. Translated, it gives CASSLNTGLVFNEQYF.

The chain joins TRBV4-2 to TRBJ2-2; 10 nucleotides agree with TRBD2. The CDR3 consists of 17 residues. Germline assignment: CDR1 LGHNA and CDR2 YNFKEQ. J gave up 4 bases and V 4 bases, and 9 bases lay outside the gene matches. CDR3 nucleotides: TGTGCCAGCAGCCCCGGGGGTAGCGGGGGGTCCACCGGGGAGCTGTTTTTT. Its translation: CASSPGGSGGSTGELFF.

This clone was detected only a few times. The chain recombines TRBV5-6 with TRBJ1-4; D unresolved. The CDR3 runs 13 residues. Trimming pared 4 bases from V and 3 bases from J, leaving 7 bases between. Germline values: CDR1 SGHDT, CDR2 YYEEEE. This chain's CDR3 is CASSPEPNEKLFF. For the CDR3, the DNA is TGTGCCAGCAGCCCGGAGCCTAATGAAAAACTGTTTTTT.

The rearrangement joins TRBV6-5 to TRBJ2-1, with a possible D match to TRBD2 (5 bases). V was clipped by 4 bases and J by 9 bases, with 7 bases between them. The CDR3 totals 11 residues. The germline gives CDR1 MNHEY, CDR2 SVGAGI. In DNA form, the CDR3 reads TGTGCCAGCAGTTCGGGGATTGAGCAGTTCTTC. It specifies CASSSGIEQFF.

Only one count was recorded for this clone. This chain uses TRBV4-1 with TRBJ2-4; D is undetermined. Germline V gene sequence: CDR1 MGHRA, CDR2 YSYEKL. Trimming removed 1 base from V and 0 bases from J, with 4 bases in between. This CDR3 is 14 amino acids long. In nucleotides, the CDR3 is TGCGCCAGCAGCCAAGGGACAGCCAAAAACATTCAGTACTTC. Protein sequence: CASSQGTAKNIQYF.